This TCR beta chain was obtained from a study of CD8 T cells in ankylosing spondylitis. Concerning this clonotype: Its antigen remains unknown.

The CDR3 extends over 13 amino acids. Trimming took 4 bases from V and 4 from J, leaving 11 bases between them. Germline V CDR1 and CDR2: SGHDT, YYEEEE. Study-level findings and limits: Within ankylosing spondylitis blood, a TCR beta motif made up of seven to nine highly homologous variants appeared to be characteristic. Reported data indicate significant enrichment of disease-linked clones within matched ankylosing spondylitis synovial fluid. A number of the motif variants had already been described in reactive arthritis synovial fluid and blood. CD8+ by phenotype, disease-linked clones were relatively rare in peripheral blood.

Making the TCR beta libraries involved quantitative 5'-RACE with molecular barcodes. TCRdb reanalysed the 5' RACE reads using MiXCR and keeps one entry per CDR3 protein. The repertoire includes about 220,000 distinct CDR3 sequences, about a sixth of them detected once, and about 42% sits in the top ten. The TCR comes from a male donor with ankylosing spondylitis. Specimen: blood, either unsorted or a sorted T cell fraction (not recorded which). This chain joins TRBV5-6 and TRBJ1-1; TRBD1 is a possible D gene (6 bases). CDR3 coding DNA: TGTGCCAGCAGCCAACAGGGAATCACTGAAGCTTTCTTT. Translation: CASSQQGITEAFF.